The clone carrying this T cell receptor beta chain was seen many times. Its antigen is as yet unknown. This sample's time point: sample taken at primary tumor resection. These data are taken from a study of spatial heterogeneity in lung cancer. Study results and caveats: Tracking of tumor mutation counts was seen in expanded intratumoral alpha and beta TCR counts. The estimate shows that only roughly 7% of tumor T cells were covered for alpha and around 13% for beta chains.

TCRdb analysed the 5' RACE reads with MiXCR anew, one entry per CDR3 protein. The profile shows approximately 21,000 distinct CDR3 sequences, about 4.4% of them singletons. The sample here was lung tumor tissue, taken at surgery. The origin of this receptor is a male donor with early-stage non-small cell lung cancer.

CDR3 coding DNA: TGTGCCAGCAGTTACGGGCGACCCACCCAAGAGACCCAGTACTTC. Amino acid sequence: CASSYGRPTQETQYF. The chain carries TRBV6-2 or TRBV6-3 and TRBJ2-5; D is unclear. Trimming removed 2 bases at V and 1 base at J, with 11 bases between. The CDR3 spans 15 residues. In germline, CDR1 is MNHEY, CDR2 SVGEGT.